These 27 T cell receptor beta chains were all obtained from the same sample, sequenced in a study of post-analysis software for immune sequencing data. The library was made from cDNA and included unique molecular identifiers. TCRdb analysed the PCR reads with MiXCR anew, one entry per CDR3 protein. This table holds roughly 200,000 distinct CDR3 sequences, roughly 30% found once. Their target antigens are unknown. Study-level points and caveats: A handful of TRBV segments were more frequent in patients than controls; TRBV5-6, TRBV5-1 and TRBV20-1 belonged to this group.

The material sequenced was blood. All receptors come from a girl between 2 and 17 years old with multiple sclerosis.

This clonotype was found a few times. Being one base from a much bigger clone, this may be a read error. The chain recombines TRBV28 with TRBJ2-5; 8 positions agree with TRBD2. CDR1 MDHEN and CDR2 SYDVKM come from the germline V gene. The V gene end was trimmed by 6 bases and the J gene end by 12 bases; junction bases not matched to a gene: 12. CDR3 length equals 13 residues. The CDR3 bases are TGTGCCAGCAGCCGGGACGCCCCAGCGGGGGAGTACTTC. This sequence encodes CASSRDAPAGEYF.

Remarks on this clonotype: The junction departs from the called germline gene at one end, perhaps through a read error. V gene TRBV25-1 combines with J gene TRBJ2-2; TRBD1 or TRBD2 may be the D gene (5 bases each). CDR1 is MGHDK and CDR2 is SYGVNS in the germline V gene. The CDR3 runs to 16 residues. The DNA of the CDR3 is TGTGCCAGCAGTGAAGTGGGATGGGGGAACGCCGGGGAGCTGTTTTTT. As protein: CASSEVGWGNAGELFF.

This clonotype was seen a handful of times. The chain recombines TRBV18 with TRBJ2-4, with 11 bases fitting TRBD2. This CDR3 has 15 residues. Germline V gives CDR1 KGHSH, CDR2 LQKENI. V lost 0 bases to trimming and J lost 13 bases; unmatched junction nucleotides: 8. CDR3 sequence (DNA): TGTGCCAGCTCACCACCTAGCGGGAGGGCCGGGGAGCAGTACTTC. This sequence encodes CASSPPSGRAGEQYF.

The chain carries TRBV20-1 and TRBJ2-3; no clear D. V lost 0 bases, J lost 0 bases, and 13 bases lay in between. Germline values: CDR1 DFQATT, CDR2 SNEGSKA (reference sequence). This CDR3 spans 16 amino acids. The CDR3: CSARDLERASTDTQYF. CDR3 DNA: TGCAGTGCTAGAGATCTGGAGAGAGCTAGCACAGATACGCAGTATTTT.

The chain employs TRBV7-2 and TRBJ2-5; D is unclear. The CDR3 has 14 residues. Germline V gene sequence: CDR1 SGHTA, CDR2 FQGNSA. Trimming removed 2 bases at V and 2 bases at J, with 9 bases between. The CDR3 region is CASSLWSGQETQYF. The CDR3 region has the DNA TGTGCCAGCAGCTTATGGTCAGGACAAGAGACCCAGTACTTC.

Only a few counts were recorded for this clonotype. This rearrangement joins TRBV13 to TRBJ2-5, with a possible D match to TRBD1 (6 bases). Looked up from germline, CDR1 is PRHDT and CDR2 is FYEKMQ (reference sequence). The CDR3 sequence is 15 residues long. V dropped 4 bases and J dropped 5 bases, with 17 bases sitting between them. Written as DNA, the CDR3 is TGTGCCAGCAGCTCCAAGACAGGCCCCAGGGAGACCCAGTACTTC. Translation gives CASSSKTGPRETQYF.

This chain joins TRBV6-6 and TRBJ2-3; D unclear. V was pared by 4 bases and J by 5 bases, with 7 bases between. The CDR3 is made up of 12 amino acids. Germline V lookup: CDR1 MNHNY, CDR2 SVGAGI (reference sequence). The chain's CDR3 is CASSSSRDTQYF. CDR3 nucleotide sequence: TGTGCCAGCAGTTCCTCGAGAGATACGCAGTATTTT.

The rearrangement links TRBV5-1 to TRBJ2-4; weak D call: TRBD1 (7 bases). The CDR3 covers 14 residues. V was pared by 4 bases and J by 5 bases, with 13 bases between. The germline V gene encodes CDR1 SGHRS and CDR2 YFSETQ. For the CDR3, the DNA is TGCGCCAGCAGCGCGGGACAGATTGAAAACATTCAGTACTTC. Translated: CASSAGQIENIQYF.

The sample holds a few counts of this clonotype. The chain recombines TRBV7-2 with TRBJ2-1; 9 bases are shared with TRBD2. Germline trimming cut 3 bases from V and 1 base from J; bases unmatched to any gene: 16. There are 20 residues in the CDR3. Germline V gene data show CDR1 as SGHTA and CDR2 as FQGNSA. CDR3 DNA sequence: TGTGCCAGCAGCTTTGGAAATAGACTAGCGGAGCAAGTGTCCTACAATGAGCAGTTCTTC. It specifies CASSFGNRLAEQVSYNEQFF.

This clonotype was seen many times. This sequence joins TRBV6-5 and TRBJ2-1; 10 bases match TRBD2. This CDR3 has 15 amino acids. Germline loops: CDR1 MNHEY, CDR2 SVGAGI. V lost 5 bases to trimming and J lost 2 bases; unmatched junction nucleotides: 3. CDR3 in DNA: TGTGCCAGCAGTGTCACTAGCGGGGCCTACAATGAGCAGTTCTTC. It codes for CASSVTSGAYNEQFF.

As regards this clonotype: A read error is possible here, since a much larger clone lies one base away. The chain couples TRBV27 to TRBJ2-7; D gene unclear. V lost 6 bases and J lost 2, with 14 bases in between. The CDR3 is 14 amino acids. CDR1 is MNHEY, CDR2 SMNVEV, per germline (reference sequence). The CDR3 loop reads CASRGMQMTYEQYF. CDR3 DNA sequence: TGTGCCAGCAGGGGCATGCAAATGACCTACGAGCAGTACTTC.

This clonotype was picked up one time. The chain combines TRBV6-5 with TRBJ2-7; D is perhaps TRBD1 (5 bases). The better agreement between TRBJ2-5 and the DNA end casts doubt on the J call. CDR1 and CDR2 (germline): MNHEY, SVGAGI. CDR3 size: 14 residues. The CDR3 coding sequence is TGTGCCAGCAGTTATCAGGCAGGGCAAGAGACCCAGTACTTC. This gives the protein CASSYQAGQETQYF.

Remarks on this clonotype: A much larger clone differs from this one at a single base, so this may be a read error. The chain employs TRBV15 and TRBJ2-5; 7 bases agree with TRBD2. The CDR3 runs to 16 residues. Germline CDR1 LNHNV, CDR2 YYDKDF (reference sequence). CDR3 in DNA: TGTGCCACCGGCAGCTTTTCTGCTAGCGGACGGGGGGCCCAGTACTTC. This codes for CATGSFSASGRGAQYF.

The V gene is TRBV7-3, the J gene TRBJ2-2; unclear D gene. V lost 2 bases to trimming and J lost 8 bases, with 9 bases between them. The length of the CDR3 is 13 residues. The germline gives CDR1 SGHTA, CDR2 FQGTGA. The CDR3 reads CASSLGPPGELFF. In DNA, the CDR3 is TGTGCCAGCAGCTTAGGCCCCCCGGGGGAGCTGTTTTTT.

This clonotype was found many times. V and J are TRBV7-6 and TRBJ1-2, with D possibly TRBD1 on 5 matching bases. The CDR3 contains 15 residues. CDR1 is SGHVS and CDR2 is FNYEAQ in the germline V gene. Between the trimmed V and J ends, which lost 1 base and 4 bases, there was a span of 13 bases. CDR3 residues: CASSLDDRSFYGYTF. The DNA of the CDR3 is TGTGCCAGCAGCTTAGACGACAGATCCTTCTATGGCTACACCTTC.

This clonotype was detected many times. The DNA of the CDR3 is TGCAGCGTACCTGGACTACCCGTTTACGAGCAGTACTTC. Its translation is CSVPGLPVYEQYF. The chain carries TRBV29-1 and TRBJ2-7; D may be TRBD2 (6 bases). The CDR3 spans 13 residues. Per germline, CDR1 SQVTM and CDR2 ANQGSEA. V was trimmed by 6 bases and J by 4 bases, leaving 16 bases between them.

At least ten counts were recorded for this clonotype. The J gene is TRBJ1-2, the V gene TRBV27; D is perhaps TRBD1 (5 bases). The ends were cut back, 3 bases at V and 6 bases at J, with 8 bases in the middle. From germline, CDR1 is MNHEY and CDR2 SMNVEV (reference sequence). The CDR3 consists of 12 residues. CDR3 protein: CASSFSGDGYTF. The CDR3 DNA sequence: TGTGCCAGCAGTTTTTCGGGGGATGGCTACACCTTC.

The chain couples TRBV11-2 to TRBJ1-6; 8 bases are shared with TRBD1. The V gene end was trimmed by 4 bases and the J gene end by 7 bases; junction bases not matched to a gene: 3. The CDR3 runs to 14 residues. Germline values: CDR1 SGHAT, CDR2 FQNNGV. CDR3 sequence reads: CASSSRDRNSPLHF. CDR3 nucleotides: TGTGCCAGCAGCTCCCGGGACAGGAATTCACCCCTCCACTTT.

J is TRBJ1-3 and V is TRBV12-3 or TRBV12-4, with a weak D call TRBD1 (6 bases). This CDR3 has 14 residues. Trimming took 4 bases from V and 2 from J, leaving 9 bases between them. CDR3 sequence: CASSYRGPGNTIYF. CDR3 DNA: TGTGCCAGCAGTTATCGGGGGCCTGGAAACACCATATATTTT.

This clonotype was found once. This may be a read error, as it is one base from a much larger clone. The V and J genes are TRBV20-1 and TRBJ1-3; D is ambiguous. Germline-derived CDR1 and CDR2 are DFQATT and SNEGSKA (reference sequence). The CDR3 sequence is 13 residues long. The CDR3 DNA reads as TGCAGTGCTAGAGCAGACTCTGGAAACACCAGATATTTT. This sequence encodes CSARADSGNTRYF.

This clonotype was picked up a small number of times. The gene calls are TRBV20-1 and TRBJ2-3; D possibly matches TRBD1 or TRBD2 (5 bases each). Germline assignment: CDR1 DFQATT and CDR2 SNEGSKA (reference sequence). The ends were cut back, 0 bases at V and 6 bases at J, with 13 bases in the middle. The CDR3 runs to 14 residues. The CDR3 protein is CSARDPRDRDTQYF. The CDR3 coding sequence is TGCAGTGCTAGAGATCCCCGGGACCGGGATACGCAGTATTTT.

Ten or more counts support this clonotype. The chain is built from TRBV6-5 and TRBJ2-1; D might be TRBD2 (5 bases). This CDR3 has 14 residues. Trimming shortened V by 0 bases and J by 15 bases, and 18 bases separated the two germline ends. Germline V gives CDR1 MNHEY, CDR2 SVGAGI. CDR3 amino acids: CASSYSSLAQRRFF. In DNA, the CDR3 is TGTGCCAGCAGTTACTCGTCCCTAGCTCAGAGGCGGTTCTTC.

This clonotype was seen ten or more times. This chain uses TRBV5-1 with TRBJ2-1, with 12 bases lining up with TRBD1. Germline assignment: CDR1 SGHRS and CDR2 YFSETQ. CDR3 length: 16 amino acids. With 1 base clipped from V and 9 bases from J, the junction kept 8 bases outside the gene matches. The CDR3 DNA reads TGCGCCAGCAGCTTGAGCGGGACAGGGGGCATCGGTGAGCAGTTCTTC. It encodes CASSLSGTGGIGEQFF.

This clonotype was seen at least ten times. The CDR3 DNA sequence: TGTGCCAGCAGCCCCCAGGGGGAGACCCAGTACTTC. Amino acid sequence: CASSPQGETQYF. The genes are TRBV7-9 and TRBJ2-5; TRBD1 is a possible D gene (6 bases). V lost 5 bases, J lost 5 bases, and 9 bases lay in between. Germline CDR1 and CDR2: SEHNR and FQNEAQ (reference sequence). The CDR3 spans 12 residues. Filled out from reference TRBV7-9 and TRBJ2-5, the complete variable domain reads DTGVSQNPRHKITKRGQNVTFRCDPISEHNRLYWYRQTLGQGPEFLTYFQNEAQLEKSRLLSDRFSAERPKGSFSTLEIQRTEQGDSAMYLCASSPQGETQYFGPGTRLLVL.

This clonotype was recorded at least ten times. The J gene is TRBJ2-1, the V gene TRBV28; 10 bases are shared with TRBD2. The CDR3 contains 14 residues. The V and J ends lost 4 bases and 5 bases, in that order; junction bases with no gene match: 2. Germline V CDR1 and CDR2: MDHEN, SYDVKM. Written as DNA, the CDR3 is TGTGCCAGCAGTTCTCTAGCGGGAGACAATGAGCAGTTCTTC. Its translation is CASSSLAGDNEQFF.

In this sample, this clonotype turned up many times. This rearrangement joins TRBV27 to TRBJ2-1; no firm D call. Trimming cost V 4 bases and J 10 bases, with 8 bases left between them. The CDR3 length is 11 residues. The germline V gene has CDR1 MNHEY and CDR2 SMNVEV (reference sequence). The CDR3 nucleotides are TGTGCCAGCAGTTCGACTGGAGAGCAGTTCTTC. It yields the protein CASSSTGEQFF.

The chain links TRBV27 to TRBJ2-1; 10 bases map to TRBD2. Germline V lookup: CDR1 MNHEY, CDR2 SMNVEV (reference sequence). This CDR3 spans 16 amino acids. V lost 5 bases, J lost 8 bases, and 12 bases stayed unmatched. The CDR3 region is CASSPLSLAGGDEQFF. In DNA, the CDR3 is TGTGCCAGCAGTCCACTCAGCTTAGCGGGGGGAGATGAGCAGTTCTTC.